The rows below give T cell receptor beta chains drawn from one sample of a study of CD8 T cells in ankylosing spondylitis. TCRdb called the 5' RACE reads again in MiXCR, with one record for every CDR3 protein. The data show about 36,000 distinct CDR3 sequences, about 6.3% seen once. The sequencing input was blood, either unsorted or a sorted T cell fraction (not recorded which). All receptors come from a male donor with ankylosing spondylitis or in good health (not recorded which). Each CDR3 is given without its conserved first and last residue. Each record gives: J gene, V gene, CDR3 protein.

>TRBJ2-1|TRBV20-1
SASLRGGNNEQF
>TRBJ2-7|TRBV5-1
ASSLLPEAYEQY
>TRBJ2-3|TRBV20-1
SARVLGLALDTQY
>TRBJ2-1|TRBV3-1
ASSLASGSPQGEQF
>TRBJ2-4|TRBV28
ASSLGGAKNIQY
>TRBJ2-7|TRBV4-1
ASSQEARVEQY
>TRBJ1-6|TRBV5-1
ASSLASGLTPLH
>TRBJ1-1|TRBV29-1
SGRRDLNTEAF
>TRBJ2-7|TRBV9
ASSVGSGLGSEQY
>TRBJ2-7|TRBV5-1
ASSLGLLTYEQY
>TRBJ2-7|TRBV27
ASSLQQFYEQY
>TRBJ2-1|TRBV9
ASSVGEGGLAGSYNEQF
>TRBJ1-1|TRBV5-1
ASSLYQGAGNTEAF
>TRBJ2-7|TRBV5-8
ASSLAFKSEQY
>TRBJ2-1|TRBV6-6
ASSYRGDEQF
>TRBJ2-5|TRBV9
ASSVGVRDGQETQY
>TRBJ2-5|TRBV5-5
ASSSMASGRREETQY
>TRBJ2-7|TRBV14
ASSQARRTEQY
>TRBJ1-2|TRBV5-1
ASSSRGINYGYT
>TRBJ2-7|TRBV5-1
ASSLVGTGGYEQY
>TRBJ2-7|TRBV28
ASSLTGQYYEQY
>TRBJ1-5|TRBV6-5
ASSYSNTADSPQH
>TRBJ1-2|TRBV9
ASRGGAGTARNYGYT
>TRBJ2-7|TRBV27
ASSLARGPVDEQY
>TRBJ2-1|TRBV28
ASSLSPPNEQF
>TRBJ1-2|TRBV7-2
ASSLNGSGYGYT
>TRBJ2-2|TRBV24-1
ATSDLPPDANTGELF
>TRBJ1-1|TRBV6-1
ASSQQGRAVGMNTEAF
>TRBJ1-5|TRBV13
ASSLGPSNQPQH
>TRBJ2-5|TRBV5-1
ASSLPLGQETQY
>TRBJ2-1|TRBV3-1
ASSQTPPGEQF
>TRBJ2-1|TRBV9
ASGGKWGRVGDNEQF
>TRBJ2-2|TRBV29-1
SADPVEHTGELF
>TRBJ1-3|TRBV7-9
ASSLLQALGGNTIY
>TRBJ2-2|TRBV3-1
ASSLTILESGELF
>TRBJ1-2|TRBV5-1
ASSLAYPPGAN
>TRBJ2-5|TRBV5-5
ASSLGALNQETQY
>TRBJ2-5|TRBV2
ASRGSQETQY
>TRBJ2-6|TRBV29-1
SVSGANVLT
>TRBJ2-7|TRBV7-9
ASSSRGWTDTINYEQY
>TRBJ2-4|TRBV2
ASRGPYGNIQY
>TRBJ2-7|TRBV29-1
SVGQGGDTYEQY
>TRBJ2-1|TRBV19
ASSPALNNEQF
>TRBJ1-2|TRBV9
ASSRAGTGNYGYT
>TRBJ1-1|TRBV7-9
ASSLRQGDTEAF
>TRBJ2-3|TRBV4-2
ASSQSRTGTDTQY
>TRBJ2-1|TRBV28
ASSLFSGGLNEQF
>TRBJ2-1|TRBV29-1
SVTFLASGSYNEQF
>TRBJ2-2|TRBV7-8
ASSLRDRANTGELF
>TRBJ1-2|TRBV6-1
ASSQDPGGRGYT
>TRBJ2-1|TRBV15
TTSADRGRDNEQF
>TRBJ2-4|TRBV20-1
SASFRGAQY
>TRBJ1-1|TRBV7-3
ASSGQEGTEAF
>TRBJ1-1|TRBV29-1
SVSTAEAF